This is a list of T cell receptor beta chains from one sample in a study of OX40 agonist ivuxolimab in advanced cancers. Sequenced by immunoSEQ multiplex PCR; TCRdb stores in-frame clones only, minus some. In the table there are 45,000 to 70,000 clones, about 89% of which are singletons. Sample: CD4+ or CD8+ T cells sorted from blood, taken in a trial of the OX40 agonist ivuxolimab. The source is an adult with an advanced solid tumor such as melanoma, head and neck, liver or kidney cancer. Both conserved end residues are part of each CDR3. A D gene is named only where the DNA matches it firmly. For some rows the clone size is stated as once, few or many, or as a class when expanded; others skip it.

j_gene: TRBJ1-2; v_gene: TRBV28; len: 15; d_gene: -; abundance: -; CDR3nt: TGTGCCAGCAGTCCCGCCGCGAATCAAGAGAATGGCTACACCTTC; CDR3aa: CASSPAANQENGYTF
j_gene: TRBJ1-4; v_gene: TRBV18; len: 15; d_gene: -; abundance: -; CDR3nt: TGTGCCAGCTCGCCGGGGACGATGGGGGACGAAAAACTGTTTTTT; CDR3aa: CASSPGTMGDEKLFF
j_gene: TRBJ2-7; v_gene: TRBV14; len: 16; d_gene: TRBD1; abundance: -; CDR3nt: TGTGCCAGCAGGCATTCCGGGACAGGGAGCTCCTACGAGCAGTACTTC; CDR3aa: CASRHSGTGSSYEQYF
j_gene: TRBJ2-1; v_gene: TRBV9; len: 16; d_gene: TRBD1; abundance: -; CDR3nt: TGTGCCAGCAGCACTCGGACGGCGAGGGGGCACAATGAGCAGTTCTTC; CDR3aa: CASSTRTARGHNEQFF
j_gene: TRBJ1-1; v_gene: TRBV28; len: 13; d_gene: -; abundance: -; CDR3nt: TGTGCCAGCAGAGGGCAGGGGAACACTGAAGCTTTCTTT; CDR3aa: CASRGQGNTEAFF
j_gene: TRBJ2-7; v_gene: TRBV7-9; len: 14; d_gene: -; abundance: -; CDR3nt: TGTGCCAGCAGCTTAGACCAGACGGTGTACGAGCAGTACTTC; CDR3aa: CASSLDQTVYEQYF
j_gene: TRBJ2-3; v_gene: TRBV5-4; len: 15; d_gene: -; abundance: -; CDR3nt: TGTGCCAGCAGCGTAATAGATGTGGACACAGATACGCAGTATTTT; CDR3aa: CASSVIDVDTDTQYF
j_gene: TRBJ2-7; v_gene: TRBV5-6; len: 14; d_gene: -; abundance: -; CDR3nt: TGTGCCAGCACCTACCGACAGAATCTGGGCGAGCAGTACTTC; CDR3aa: CASTYRQNLGEQYF
j_gene: TRBJ1-3; v_gene: TRBV5-6; len: 15; d_gene: -; abundance: -; CDR3nt: TGTGCCAGCAGCTTGCTCCTTAGCTCTGGAAACACCATATATTTT; CDR3aa: CASSLLLSSGNTIYF
j_gene: TRBJ2-7; v_gene: TRBV11-2; len: 13; d_gene: -; abundance: -; CDR3nt: TGTGCCAGCAGCACGTCTAACAGGGACGAGCAGTACTTC; CDR3aa: CASSTSNRDEQYF
j_gene: TRBJ2-3; v_gene: TRBV5-1; len: 14; d_gene: -; abundance: once; CDR3nt: TGCGCCAGCAGCCCCTTTCCTAGCACAGATACGCAGTATTTT; CDR3aa: CASSPFPSTDTQYF
j_gene: TRBJ1-3; v_gene: TRBV25-1; len: 16; d_gene: -; abundance: once; CDR3nt: TGTGCCAGCAGTGGCCCCGGATCCCAGGCTGGAAACACCATATATTTT; CDR3aa: CASSGPGSQAGNTIYF
j_gene: TRBJ2-1; v_gene: TRBV5-1; len: 18; d_gene: TRBD1; abundance: -; CDR3nt: TGCGCCAGCAGCTTTACCGTGGGACAGCCAAGCTCCTACAATGAGCAGTTCTTC; CDR3aa: CASSFTVGQPSSYNEQFF
j_gene: TRBJ2-7; v_gene: TRBV12-2; len: 15; d_gene: -; abundance: -; CDR3nt: TGTGCAAGTCGCTACCAGACAGGAGTGCACTACGAGCAGTACTTC; CDR3aa: CASRYQTGVHYEQYF
j_gene: TRBJ2-3; v_gene: TRBV5-4; len: 17; d_gene: -; abundance: -; CDR3nt: TGTGCCAGCAGCTTAACCCGAGGCGGTGGGGGAGCAGATACGCAGTATTTT; CDR3aa: CASSLTRGGGGADTQYF
j_gene: TRBJ2-3; v_gene: TRBV7-2; len: 14; d_gene: TRBD1; abundance: once; CDR3nt: TGTGCCAGCAGCCGGACAGGGCGCACAGATACGCAGTATTTT; CDR3aa: CASSRTGRTDTQYF
j_gene: TRBJ2-5; v_gene: TRBV10-3; len: 15; d_gene: -; abundance: -; CDR3nt: TGTGCCATCAGCCCCGACAGGACGTTCCAAGAGACCCAGTACTTC; CDR3aa: CAISPDRTFQETQYF
j_gene: TRBJ1-1; v_gene: TRBV28; len: 14; d_gene: TRBD1; abundance: -; CDR3nt: TGTGCCAGCAGTTTTGACAGGGGAGCCACTGAAGCTTTCTTT; CDR3aa: CASSFDRGATEAFF
j_gene: TRBJ1-1; v_gene: TRBV21-1; len: 18; d_gene: -; abundance: -; CDR3nt: TGTGCCAGCAGCAAGATACCCACCCCAATACTGGGGAACACTGAAGCTTTCTTT; CDR3aa: CASSKIPTPILGNTEAFF
j_gene: TRBJ2-4; v_gene: TRBV7-9; len: 16; d_gene: -; abundance: few; CDR3nt: TGTGCCAGCAGCCCTGCCGGGACCTCTGAACGTAGCATTCAGTACTTC; CDR3aa: CASSPAGTSERSIQYF
j_gene: TRBJ1-2; v_gene: TRBV28; len: 15; d_gene: TRBD1; abundance: -; CDR3nt: TGTGCCAGCAGCCCTCGACAGGGGGGATACTATGGCTACACCTTC; CDR3aa: CASSPRQGGYYGYTF
j_gene: TRBJ1-4; v_gene: TRBV7-6; len: 15; d_gene: -; abundance: few; CDR3nt: TGTGCCAGCAGCCGAACAGCAGCGGGTAATGAAAAACTGTTTTTT; CDR3aa: CASSRTAAGNEKLFF
j_gene: TRBJ2-7; v_gene: TRBV5-5; len: 14; d_gene: -; abundance: -; CDR3nt: TGTGCCAGCAGCTTGGGACATAGCTCCTACGAGCAGTACTTC; CDR3aa: CASSLGHSSYEQYF